The entry below gives a single TCR beta chain sequence along with its context. The antigen is unknown. Assay: immunoSEQ multiplex PCR; the TCRdb copy retains only in-frame clones and omits some. The table includes under 600,000 clones, almost 80% detected once. This CDR3 has 16 residues. CDR1 SEHNR and CDR2 FQNEAQ come from the germline V gene (reference sequence). V was cut by 0 bases and J by 2 bases, with 14 bases left in between. This entry is derived from a study of shared clonotypes between healthy human individuals. Whole-study results and caveats: Donor scarcity curtailed the genetic and exposure-history diversity represented herein.

The sequence was collected from a middle-aged woman in good health. Some clones in this sample may be carry-over from other donors' samples. This chain connects TRBV7-9 to TRBJ2-7, with D possibly matching TRBD2 (5 bases). The sample was PBMCs. CDR3 sequence: CASSLASGVVAYEQYF. Here the CDR3 DNA reads TGTGCCAGCAGCTTAGCCAGCGGAGTGGTGGCCTACGAGCAGTACTTC.